Listed below are T cell receptor beta chains from one sample, sequenced in a study of CD8+CD57+ T cells in acquired aplastic anemia. MiXCR was run by TCRdb on the reads, yielding one entry per CDR3 protein. The sample lists approximately 160,000 distinct CDR3 sequences, around 40% occurring once. Material for sequencing was sorted CD4+, CD8+, or CD8+CD57+ T cells (not recorded which) from PBMCs. The receptors shown here come from a human donor in good health. The conserved cysteine and the conserved F or W are not part of the CDR3 here.

j_gene: TRBJ2-3
v_gene: TRBV4-3
CDR3aa: ASSQGGTGGADTQY

j_gene: TRBJ1-2
v_gene: TRBV2
CDR3aa: ATTGTGANYGYT

j_gene: TRBJ2-3
v_gene: TRBV29-1
CDR3aa: SVEGLAGADTQY

j_gene: TRBJ2-1
v_gene: TRBV6-5
CDR3aa: ASSYGTGENNEQF

j_gene: TRBJ1-2
v_gene: TRBV28
CDR3aa: ASSHWDSGDYGYT

j_gene: TRBJ2-2
v_gene: TRBV19
CDR3aa: ASSRRTANTGELF

j_gene: TRBJ1-3
v_gene: TRBV6-1
CDR3aa: ASKRTSGEEVTGNTIY

j_gene: TRBJ2-7
v_gene: TRBV7-3
CDR3aa: ASSPHRDRSRYEQY

j_gene: TRBJ1-6
v_gene: TRBV9
CDR3aa: ASSVSGGPPLH

j_gene: TRBJ2-1
v_gene: TRBV14
CDR3aa: ASSQAGTGVYNEQF

j_gene: TRBJ1-2
v_gene: TRBV6-1
CDR3aa: ASMTRDRTYGYT

j_gene: TRBJ2-5
v_gene: TRBV11-3
CDR3aa: ASSLGGEGNQETQY

j_gene: TRBJ1-1
v_gene: TRBV29-1
CDR3aa: SVTWSGKGTEAF

j_gene: TRBJ2-2
v_gene: TRBV5-1
CDR3aa: ASSLRRADTGELF

j_gene: TRBJ1-2
v_gene: TRBV6-5
CDR3aa: ASSYSEGLDGYT

j_gene: TRBJ1-2
v_gene: TRBV25-1
CDR3aa: ASSARPGPWEAGYT

j_gene: TRBJ2-1
v_gene: TRBV10-1
CDR3aa: ASSPSTGSSYNEQF

j_gene: TRBJ2-7
v_gene: TRBV15
CDR3aa: ATSGDPEGHEQY

j_gene: TRBJ2-1
v_gene: TRBV6-1
CDR3aa: ASRKTSGGARDEQF

j_gene: TRBJ1-2
v_gene: TRBV13
CDR3aa: ASSSPKTGTVGYT

j_gene: TRBJ2-7
v_gene: TRBV30
CDR3aa: AWNDGAGDEQY

j_gene: TRBJ2-7
v_gene: TRBV7-8
CDR3aa: ASSLAGDTTYEQY

j_gene: TRBJ1-2
v_gene: TRBV7-2
CDR3aa: ASSLATGGARDGYT

j_gene: TRBJ1-2
v_gene: TRBV30
CDR3aa: AWGQGLYGYT

j_gene: TRBJ2-7
v_gene: TRBV11-2
CDR3aa: ASSKSFGSLSYEQY

j_gene: TRBJ2-7
v_gene: TRBV28
CDR3aa: ASRQGSYEQY

j_gene: TRBJ2-5
v_gene: TRBV15
CDR3aa: ATSGYRDSLQETQY

j_gene: TRBJ2-7
v_gene: TRBV7-9
CDR3aa: ASSVPPGLGYEQY

j_gene: TRBJ2-5
v_gene: TRBV7-2
CDR3aa: ASSSLRAGGSD

j_gene: TRBJ2-1
v_gene: TRBV12-3/TRBV12-4
CDR3aa: ASSLLTSGRGNEQF

j_gene: TRBJ2-5
v_gene: TRBV7-6
CDR3aa: ASSFAAEETQY

j_gene: TRBJ1-3
v_gene: TRBV6-1
CDR3aa: ASIVDLSGNTIY

j_gene: TRBJ2-1
v_gene: TRBV9
CDR3aa: ASSVDGADTYNEQF

j_gene: TRBJ1-1
v_gene: TRBV2
CDR3aa: ASLPGQDTEAF

j_gene: TRBJ2-2
v_gene: TRBV7-2
CDR3aa: ASSSGTRPGELF

j_gene: TRBJ2-7
v_gene: TRBV29-1
CDR3aa: SVDRGSSYEQY

j_gene: TRBJ1-2
v_gene: TRBV29-1
CDR3aa: SVVDSFYGYT

j_gene: TRBJ2-3
v_gene: TRBV7-3
CDR3aa: ASSITSGGIPNTQY

j_gene: TRBJ2-7
v_gene: TRBV2
CDR3aa: ASRGTVYEQY

j_gene: TRBJ2-5
v_gene: TRBV5-4
CDR3aa: ASSQRTGKETQY

j_gene: TRBJ1-1
v_gene: TRBV29-1
CDR3aa: SVTRQGTEAF

j_gene: TRBJ2-1
v_gene: TRBV29-1
CDR3aa: SVGGGSYNEQF

j_gene: TRBJ2-2
v_gene: TRBV7-3
CDR3aa: ASSSRGGNTGELF

j_gene: TRBJ2-7
v_gene: TRBV20-1
CDR3aa: SAAHIQGAYEQY

j_gene: TRBJ2-7
v_gene: TRBV12-3/TRBV12-4
CDR3aa: ASSFHGTSGGSSYEQY

j_gene: TRBJ2-1
v_gene: TRBV9
CDR3aa: ASSALQSSYNEQF

j_gene: TRBJ1-2
v_gene: TRBV11-1
CDR3aa: ASSPSLVDRTYGYT

j_gene: TRBJ2-7
v_gene: TRBV10-3
CDR3aa: AISGGTSGYEQY

j_gene: TRBJ2-5
v_gene: TRBV2
CDR3aa: ASSRLGAGETQY

j_gene: TRBJ2-7
v_gene: TRBV10-3
CDR3aa: AISESSYEQY

j_gene: TRBJ2-7
v_gene: TRBV7-6
CDR3aa: ASSQYDEQY